This T cell receptor (beta chain) was sequenced in a study of neurological immune-mediated disorders. Template-switch 5'RACE cDNA synthesis added a 10-nucleotide unique molecular identifier. TCRdb itself ran the 5' RACE reads through MiXCR, one entry per CDR3 protein. This table holds around 33,000 distinct CDR3 sequences, less than 25% found once. The CDR3 contains 15 residues. The germline V gene encodes CDR1 SGHRS and CDR2 YFSETQ. Trimming stripped 0 bases from V and 4 bases from J, with 10 bases between. There are many counts of this clonotype. V and J are TRBV5-1 and TRBJ2-2; unclear D gene. This clonotype was sampled from a man between 45 and 60 years old with HTLV-1-associated myelopathy (HAM/TSP). Source material: CD4+ T cells from blood. In DNA form, the CDR3 reads TGCGCCAGCAGCTTGGGACACATGATCACCGGGGAGCTGTTTTTT. It yields the protein CASSLGHMITGELFF.